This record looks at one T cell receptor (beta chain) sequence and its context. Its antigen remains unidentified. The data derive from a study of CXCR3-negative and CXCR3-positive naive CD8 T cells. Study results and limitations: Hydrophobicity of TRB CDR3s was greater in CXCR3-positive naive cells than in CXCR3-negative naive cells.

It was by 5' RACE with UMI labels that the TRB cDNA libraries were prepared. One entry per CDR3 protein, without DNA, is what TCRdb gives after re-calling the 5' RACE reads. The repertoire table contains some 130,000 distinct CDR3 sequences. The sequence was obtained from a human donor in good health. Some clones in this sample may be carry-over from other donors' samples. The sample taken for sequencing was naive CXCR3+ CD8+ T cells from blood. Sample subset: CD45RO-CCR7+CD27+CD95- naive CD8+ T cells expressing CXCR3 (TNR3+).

The CDR3 reads CASSPIAAGELFF. The chain recombines TRBV7-9 with TRBJ2-2. The CDR3 runs to 13 residues. Germline V lookup: CDR1 SEHNR, CDR2 FQNEAQ (reference sequence). Looking up the rest from reference TRBV7-9 and TRBJ2-2 gives the full variable domain: DTGVSQNPRHKITKRGQNVTFRCDPISEHNRLYWYRQTLGQGPEFLTYFQNEAQLEKSRLLSDRFSAERPKGSFSTLEIQRTEQGDSAMYLCASSPIAAGELFFGEGSRLTVL.